This entry describes one T cell receptor (beta chain). This entry belongs to a study of shared clonotypes between healthy human individuals. Trimming took off 4 bases at V and 0 bases at J, with 5 bases between the two ends. From germline, CDR1 is SGHRS and CDR2 YFSETQ. This CDR3 is built from 13 residues. Data came from immunoSEQ multiplex PCR; TCRdb stores just in-frame clones and leaves some out. The sample shows 2 million to 2.5 million clones, approximately 96% of them seen only once. Sequencing was performed on naive CD4+ T cells sorted from blood. Documented subset: CD45RA+ positively selected. This chain connects TRBV5-1 to TRBJ2-1, with D hard to call. The receptor was derived from a man aged 18 to 35 in good health. The CDR3 DNA reads TGCGCCAGCAGCCAGAGCTCCTACAATGAGCAGTTCTTC. Translated: CASSQSSYNEQFF.